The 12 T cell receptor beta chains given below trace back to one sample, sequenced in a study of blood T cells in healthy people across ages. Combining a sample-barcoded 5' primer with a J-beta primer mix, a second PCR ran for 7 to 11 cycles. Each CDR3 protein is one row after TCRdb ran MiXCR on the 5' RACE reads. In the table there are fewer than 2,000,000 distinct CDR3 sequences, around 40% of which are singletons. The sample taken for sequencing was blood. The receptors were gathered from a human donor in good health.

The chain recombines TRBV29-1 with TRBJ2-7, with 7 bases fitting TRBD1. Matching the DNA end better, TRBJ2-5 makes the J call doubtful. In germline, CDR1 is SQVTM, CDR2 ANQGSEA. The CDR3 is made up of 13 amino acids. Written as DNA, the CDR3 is TGCAGCGTCCGGGACAGTGTCAAAGAGACCCAGTACTTC. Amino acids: CSVRDSVKETQYF.

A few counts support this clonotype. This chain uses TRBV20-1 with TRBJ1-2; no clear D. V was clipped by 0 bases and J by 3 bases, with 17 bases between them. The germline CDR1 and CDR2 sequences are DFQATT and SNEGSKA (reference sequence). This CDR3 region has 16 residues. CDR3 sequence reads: CSARDLLMEGDYGYTF. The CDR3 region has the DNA TGCAGTGCTAGAGATCTTCTTATGGAGGGAGACTATGGCTACACCTTC.

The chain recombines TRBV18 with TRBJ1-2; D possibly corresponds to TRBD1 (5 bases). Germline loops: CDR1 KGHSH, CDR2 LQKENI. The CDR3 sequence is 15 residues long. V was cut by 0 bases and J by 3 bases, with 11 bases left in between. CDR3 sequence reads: CASSPPWQGDYGYTF. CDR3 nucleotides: TGTGCCAGCTCACCACCGTGGCAAGGGGACTATGGCTACACCTTC. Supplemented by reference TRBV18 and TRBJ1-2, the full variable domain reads NAGVMQNPRHLVRRRGQEARLRCSPMKGHSHVYWYRQLPEEGLKFMVYLQKENIIDESGMPKERFSAEFPKEGPSILRIQQVVRGDSAAYFCASSPPWQGDYGYTFGSGTRLTVV.

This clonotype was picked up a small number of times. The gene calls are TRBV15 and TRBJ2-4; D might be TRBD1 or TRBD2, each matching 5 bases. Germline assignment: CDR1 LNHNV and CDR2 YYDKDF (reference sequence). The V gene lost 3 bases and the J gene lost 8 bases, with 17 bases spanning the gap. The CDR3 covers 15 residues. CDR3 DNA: TGTGCCACCAGCAGGAGGGGTGATGGTATGGACATTCAGTACTTC. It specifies CATSRRGDGMDIQYF.

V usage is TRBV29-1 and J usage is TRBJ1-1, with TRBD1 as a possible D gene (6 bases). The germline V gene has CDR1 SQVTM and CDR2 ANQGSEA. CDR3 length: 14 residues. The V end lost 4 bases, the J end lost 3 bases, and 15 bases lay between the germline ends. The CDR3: CSVGETGMYTEAFF. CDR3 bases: TGCAGCGTTGGAGAGACAGGCATGTACACTGAAGCTTTCTTT. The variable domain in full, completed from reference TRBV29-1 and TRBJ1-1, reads SAVISQKPSRDICQRGTSLTIQCQVDSQVTMMFWYRQQPGQSLTLIATANQGSEATYESGFVIDKFPISRPNLTFSTLTVSNMSPEDSSIYLCSVGETGMYTEAFFGQGTRLTVV.

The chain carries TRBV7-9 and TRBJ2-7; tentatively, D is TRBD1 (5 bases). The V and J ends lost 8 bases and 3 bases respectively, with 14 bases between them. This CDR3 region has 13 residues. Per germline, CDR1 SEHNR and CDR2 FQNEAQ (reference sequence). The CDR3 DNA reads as TGTGCCAGCCGCGCAGGGAATATCTACGAGCAGTACTTC. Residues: CASRAGNIYEQYF.

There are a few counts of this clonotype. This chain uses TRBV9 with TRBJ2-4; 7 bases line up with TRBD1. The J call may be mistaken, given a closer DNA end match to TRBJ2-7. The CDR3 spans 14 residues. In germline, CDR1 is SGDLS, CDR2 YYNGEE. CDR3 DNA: TGTGCCAGCAACAGGGGACCCATAGCCTACGAGCAGTACTTC. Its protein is CASNRGPIAYEQYF.

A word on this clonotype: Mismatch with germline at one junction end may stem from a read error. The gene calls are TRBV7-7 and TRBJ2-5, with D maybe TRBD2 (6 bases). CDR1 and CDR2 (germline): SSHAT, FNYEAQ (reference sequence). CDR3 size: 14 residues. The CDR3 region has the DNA TGTGCTAGCAGCCCGACTAGTTTCCCAGAGACCCAGTACTTC. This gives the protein CASSPTSFPETQYF.

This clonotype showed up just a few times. CDR3 protein: CSVGRVRKETQYF. The DNA for the CDR3 is TGCAGCGTTGGGAGGGTGCGGAAGGAGACCCAGTACTTC. The chain uses TRBV29-1 and TRBJ2-5; perhaps TRBD2 as D (6 bases). Germline loops: CDR1 SQVTM, CDR2 ANQGSEA. The CDR3 length is 13 residues. Trimming left V 4 bases short and J 5 bases short, with 14 bases between.

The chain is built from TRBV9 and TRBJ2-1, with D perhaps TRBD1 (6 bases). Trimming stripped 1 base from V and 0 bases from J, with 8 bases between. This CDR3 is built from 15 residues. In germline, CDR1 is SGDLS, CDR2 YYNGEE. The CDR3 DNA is TGTGCCAGCAGCGTACAACAGGGCTCCTACAATGAGCAGTTCTTC. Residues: CASSVQQGSYNEQFF.

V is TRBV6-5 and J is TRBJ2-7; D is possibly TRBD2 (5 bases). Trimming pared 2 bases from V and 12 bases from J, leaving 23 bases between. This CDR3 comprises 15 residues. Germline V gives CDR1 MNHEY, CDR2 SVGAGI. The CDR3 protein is CASSYLSGIQETRYF. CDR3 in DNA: TGTGCCAGCAGTTACCTTTCGGGGATTCAAGAGACCCGGTACTTC.

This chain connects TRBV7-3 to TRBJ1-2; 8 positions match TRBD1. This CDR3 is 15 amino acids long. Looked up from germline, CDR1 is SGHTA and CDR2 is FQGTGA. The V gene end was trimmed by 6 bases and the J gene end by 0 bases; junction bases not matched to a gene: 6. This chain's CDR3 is CASRLDRGANYGYTF. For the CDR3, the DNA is TGTGCCAGCAGACTCGACAGGGGAGCTAACTATGGCTACACCTTC. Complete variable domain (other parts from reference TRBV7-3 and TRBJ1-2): GAGVSQTPSNKVTEKGKYVELRCDPISGHTALYWYRQSLGQGPEFLIYFQGTGAADDSGLPNDRFFAVRPEGSVSTLKIQRTERGDSAVYLCASRLDRGANYGYTFGSGTRLTVV.